Following are 19 T cell receptor beta chains from one sample sequenced in a study of identical twins. MiXCR, applied by TCRdb to the 5' RACE reads, yields one record per CDR3 protein. The sample consists of 450,000 or so distinct CDR3 sequences, approximately 18% of them appearing once. The sample comprised naive T cells sorted from blood. The receptors stem from a man between 45 and 60 years old in good health.

In its sample, this clonotype was seen a few times. This rearrangement joins TRBV6-2 or TRBV6-3 to TRBJ2-3; unclear D gene. The CDR3 totals 12 residues. V lost 2 bases, J lost 5 bases, and 5 bases lay in between. CDR1 MNHEY and CDR2 SVGEGT come from the germline V gene. CDR3 in DNA: TGTGCCAGCAGTTACGACGGAGATACGCAGTATTTT. Translating it yields CASSYDGDTQYF.

This clonotype has only a few counts. The chain employs TRBV10-2 and TRBJ1-2; D might be TRBD1 (5 bases). The CDR3 sequence is 13 residues long. In germline, CDR1 is WSHSY, CDR2 SAAADI. V gave up 2 bases and J gave up 2 bases, with 6 bases separating them. The CDR3 DNA is TGCGCCAGCAGTGAGGACAGAAACTATGGCTACACCTTC. Its protein is CASSEDRNYGYTF.

This clonotype was observed a few times. The gene calls are TRBV12-3 or TRBV12-4 and TRBJ2-1; 10 bases are shared with TRBD2. This CDR3 has 14 amino acids. J gave up 9 bases and V 3 bases, and 5 bases lay outside the gene matches. The CDR3: CASSFQRGGAEQFF. CDR3 sequence (DNA): TGTGCCAGCAGTTTCCAGCGGGGGGGCGCTGAGCAGTTCTTC.

The chain couples TRBV11-2 to TRBJ1-1; D gene unclear. Looked up from germline, CDR1 is SGHAT and CDR2 is FQNNGV. The ends were cut back, 1 base at V and 1 base at J, with 13 bases in the middle. The CDR3 spans 16 residues. CDR3 DNA sequence: TGTGCCAGCAGCTTAGGTCGGGTAGCCCAGAACACTGAAGCTTTCTTT. Residues: CASSLGRVAQNTEAFF.

This clonotype was counted only a few times. This chain links TRBV20-1 with TRBJ2-2, with TRBD2 matching 8 bases. With 6 bases clipped from V and 0 bases from J, the junction kept 3 bases outside the gene matches. This CDR3 is built from 14 residues. CDR1 is DFQATT, CDR2 SNEGSKA, per germline (reference sequence). CDR3 in amino acids: CSAISGTNTGELFF. DNA of the CDR3: TGCAGTGCCATTAGCGGGACGAACACCGGGGAGCTGTTTTTT.

This clonotype was seen a few times. CDR3 in amino acids: CASSSWTGGFEQFF. Here the CDR3 DNA reads TGCGCCAGCAGCTCCTGGACAGGGGGTTTTGAGCAGTTCTTC. J is TRBJ2-1 and V is TRBV5-1; 10 positions agree with TRBD1. This CDR3 is 14 amino acids long. After removal of 3 bases from V and 9 bases from J, the junction contained 6 bases not matched to a gene. Germline V gives CDR1 SGHRS, CDR2 YFSETQ.

Here the CDR3 reads CASSRQGDTQYF. The DNA for the CDR3 is TGTGCCAGCAGCCGACAGGGAGATACGCAGTATTTT. The J gene is TRBJ2-3, the V gene TRBV6-5; 7 bases fit TRBD1. This CDR3 comprises 12 residues. V gave up 6 bases and J gave up 5 bases; unmatched junction bases: 2. CDR1 is MNHEY, CDR2 SVGAGI, per germline.

A few counts support this clonotype. The V call is TRBV7-9, the J call TRBJ1-5; 8 nucleotides match TRBD1. The CDR3 consists of 15 residues. The germline V gene has CDR1 SEHNR and CDR2 FQNEAQ (reference sequence). The V gene end was trimmed by 3 bases and the J gene end by 5 bases; junction bases not matched to a gene: 6. In DNA form, the CDR3 reads TGTGCCAGCAGCTTCGGGACAGGCGAGGATCAGCCCCAGCATTTT. Translating it yields CASSFGTGEDQPQHF.

The chain combines TRBV27 with TRBJ2-1; TRBD1 agrees at 10 bases. Germline loops: CDR1 MNHEY, CDR2 SMNVEV (reference sequence). The CDR3 totals 15 residues. The V gene end was trimmed by 4 bases and the J gene end by 5 bases; junction bases not matched to a gene: 5. CDR3 protein: CASSSGTGVNNEQFF. Here the CDR3 DNA reads TGTGCCAGCAGTTCCGGGACAGGGGTCAACAATGAGCAGTTCTTC.

This clonotype was recorded a few times. V and J are TRBV20-1 and TRBJ2-7; D is unclear. The V end was cut by 0 bases, the J end by 4 bases, with 13 bases between. The CDR3 totals 14 residues. Looked up from germline, CDR1 is DFQATT and CDR2 is SNEGSKA (reference sequence). The CDR3 sequence: CSARDVASSYEQYF. CDR3 bases: TGCAGTGCTAGAGATGTGGCTAGTTCTTACGAGCAGTACTTC.

Only a few counts were recorded for this clonotype. The chain uses TRBV20-1 and TRBJ2-7, with 16 bases that match TRBD2. Looked up from germline, CDR1 is DFQATT and CDR2 is SNEGSKA (reference sequence). With 0 bases clipped from V and 3 bases from J, the junction kept 11 bases outside the gene matches. CDR3 size: 19 residues. Written as DNA, the CDR3 is TGCAGTGCTAGAGACCACCTTGGGACTAGCGGGGGGGCCTACTACGAGCAGTACTTC. It specifies CSARDHLGTSGGAYYEQYF.

To note about this clonotype: A single base separates this from a much larger clone, so it may be a read error. This chain uses TRBV6-1 with TRBJ1-5; no reliable D call. Germline values: CDR1 MNHNS, CDR2 SASEGT. This CDR3 spans 14 amino acids. DNA for the CDR3: TGTGCCAGCAGTGAAGCGTATAAGAATCAGCCCCAGCAGTTT. Translated: CASSEAYKNQPQQF.

This clonotype was recorded at least ten times. The chain employs TRBV7-2 and TRBJ2-1, with TRBD2 matching 7 bases. With 2 bases clipped from V and 4 bases from J, the junction kept 8 bases outside the gene matches. The CDR3 consists of 16 residues. CDR1 SGHTA and CDR2 FQGNSA come from the germline V gene. The CDR3 nucleotides read TGTGCCAGCAGCTTACGGGGGGAGGGCCTTTACAATGAGCAGTTCTTC. Encoded protein: CASSLRGEGLYNEQFF.

This clonotype was observed many times. The chain couples TRBV5-1 to TRBJ1-6; D is undetermined. Germline CDR1 SGHRS, CDR2 YFSETQ. This CDR3 region has 14 residues. V shed 0 bases and J shed 6 bases, with 7 bases lying between them. CDR3 protein: CASSLERINSPLHF. The CDR3 nucleotides read TGCGCCAGCAGCTTGGAACGGATTAATTCACCCCTCCACTTT.

Concerning this clonotype: This clone may be a read error of a much larger clone one base away. The gene calls are TRBV12-3 or TRBV12-4 and TRBJ2-3; 10 nucleotides agree with TRBD2. This CDR3 contains 15 residues. Here the CDR3 reads CASSLTSGVLDTRYF. The CDR3 DNA is TGTGCCAGCAGTCTAACTAGCGGGGTGTTGGATACGCGGTATTTT.

This clonotype showed up just a few times. The V and J genes are TRBV29-1 and TRBJ2-7, with D possibly being TRBD1 or TRBD2 (5 bases each). Trimming took 7 bases from V and 0 from J, leaving 22 bases between them. The CDR3 sequence is 16 residues long. Germline V gene sequence: CDR1 SQVTM, CDR2 ANQGSEA. This CDR3 is CSALRARGRASYEQYF. In DNA form, the CDR3 reads TGCAGCGCCCTTAGGGCCCGGGGCCGAGCCTCCTACGAGCAGTACTTC.

CDR3 amino acids: CASSLILPGSYEQYF. CDR3 DNA sequence: TGTGCCAGCAGCTTAATACTTCCTGGCTCCTACGAGCAGTACTTC. V is TRBV7-2 and J is TRBJ2-7; no definite D call. The V gene lost 2 bases and the J gene lost 0 bases, with 11 bases spanning the gap. From germline, CDR1 is SGHTA and CDR2 FQGNSA. CDR3 length: 15 amino acids.

As regards this clonotype: Being one base from a much bigger clone, this may be a read error. CDR3 DNA sequence: TGCAGTGCTAGAGAGCTCGGTAGCGGGAGTTTTGCCAACGAGCAGTTCTTC. Translated: CSARELGSGSFANEQFF. The chain joins TRBV20-1 to TRBJ2-7; 9 bases match TRBD2. The closer fit of TRBJ2-1 to the DNA end suggests the J call may be wrong. Germline V lookup: CDR1 DFQATT, CDR2 SNEGSKA (reference sequence). The CDR3 length is 17 residues.

On this clonotype: It may be a read error: a sequence one base away is much more abundant. V and J are TRBV9 and TRBJ2-1; 11 bases match TRBD2. V was clipped by 3 bases and J by 3 bases; unmatched bases: 5. The CDR3 is 16 amino acids. CDR1 SGDLS and CDR2 YYNGEE come from the germline V gene. CDR3 in DNA: TGTGCCAGCAGCGCGGGACTAGCGGCCCGCTACAATGAGCAGTTCTTC. It specifies CASSAGLAARYNEQFF.